The 8 T cell receptor beta chains in this list originate from one sample, sequenced in a study of cytomegalovirus exposure and HLA in healthy donors (dated by TCRdb to 2016 to 2017). The protocol used for the library was the immunoSEQ multiplex PCR assay. A mixture of 60 forward primers for TCR Vbeta segments and 13 reverse primers for TCR Jbeta segments was used in the multiplex PCR. Drawn from immuneACCESS, this table holds only the in-frame rearrangements with V and J called that TCRdb kept. Clones are partly lost; checked studies trace under half to an unresolved V gene and leave the rest unexplained. The sample has some 100,000 clones on record, about 77% of them singletons. The top ten constitute under 5.5% of the sample. The specimen sequenced was PBMCs. The source of these receptors is a woman aged 18-29 years in good health and CMV-seropositive.

The rearrangement uses TRBV25-1 and TRBJ2-7, with TRBD2 identical over 12 bases. Unmatched junction bases numbered 5, after V lost 3 bases and J lost 5 bases. Germline V gives CDR1 MGHDK, CDR2 SYGVNS. The CDR3 loop spans 15 amino acids. CDR3 nucleotides: TGTGCCAGCAGTGAGACTAGCGGGAGTAACAACGAGCAGTACTTC. Translating gives CASSETSGSNNEQYF.

V is TRBV5-6 and J is TRBJ2-7, with 10 nucleotides matching TRBD2. The trim removed 4 bases at V and 5 bases at J, leaving 9 bases unmatched. CDR3 length: 15 residues. From germline, CDR1 is SGHDT and CDR2 YYEEEE. The CDR3 coding sequence is TGTGCCAGCAGCCCGCCGACTAGCGGGTGGGACGAGCAGTACTTC. It encodes CASSPPTSGWDEQYF.

V and J are TRBV11-2 and TRBJ2-2; 7 bases agree with TRBD1. The CDR3 is made up of 14 amino acids. Germline V CDR1 and CDR2: SGHAT, FQNNGV. V lost 6 bases, J lost 7 bases, and 8 bases stayed unmatched. CDR3 region: CASSPDRVGGELFF. Written as DNA, the CDR3 is TGTGCCAGCAGTCCAGACAGGGTTGGCGGGGAGCTGTTTTTT.

This clone occurred a few times. The rearrangement joins TRBV6-4 to TRBJ2-1, with D possibly matching TRBD2 (6 bases). V was trimmed by 2 bases and J by 6 bases, leaving 17 bases between them. Germline lookup yields CDR1 MRHNA and CDR2 SNTAGT. The CDR3 spans 16 residues. The CDR3 coding sequence is TGTGCCAGCAGTGACGGAGGGCTAGCTGGGCCCAATGAGCAGTTCTTC. Its protein is CASSDGGLAGPNEQFF.

This chain joins TRBV4-2 and TRBJ2-5; 9 bases match TRBD1. The J call may be wrong; the DNA end is better matched by TRBJ2-7. Germline V lookup: CDR1 LGHNA, CDR2 YNFKEQ. This CDR3 region has 16 residues. CDR3 residues: CASSHPWRTGAYEQYF. In DNA, the CDR3 is TGTGCCAGCAGCCATCCATGGAGGACAGGGGCCTACGAGCAGTACTTC.

This chain joins TRBV5-1 and TRBJ1-2, with 9 bases that match TRBD1. The CDR3 is 12 residues long. CDR1 SGHRS and CDR2 YFSETQ come from the germline V gene. After removal of 4 bases from V and 8 bases from J, the junction contained 3 bases not matched to a gene. The CDR3 DNA follows: TGCGCCAGCAGCCGGGACAGGGAAGGCTACACCTTC. Residues: CASSRDREGYTF.

This rearrangement joins TRBV5-4 to TRBJ2-3; 7 nucleotides line up with TRBD2. Germline CDR1 and CDR2: SGHNT and YYREEE (reference sequence). J gave up 4 bases and V 7 bases, and 9 bases lay outside the gene matches. The CDR3 is 14 amino acids. CDR3 loop: CASCAGVDPDTQYF. DNA of the CDR3: TGTGCCAGCTGCGCGGGAGTGGATCCAGATACGCAGTATTTT.

V and J are TRBV30 and TRBJ2-3; D may be TRBD2 (5 bases). V shed 0 bases and J shed 5 bases, with 9 bases lying between them. Germline V gene lookup returns CDR1 GTSNPN and CDR2 SVGIG (reference sequence). The CDR3 extends over 13 amino acids. The DNA for the CDR3 is TGTGCCTGGAGTGTAAGGGAGAGAGATACGCAGTATTTT. Amino acid sequence: CAWSVRERDTQYF.